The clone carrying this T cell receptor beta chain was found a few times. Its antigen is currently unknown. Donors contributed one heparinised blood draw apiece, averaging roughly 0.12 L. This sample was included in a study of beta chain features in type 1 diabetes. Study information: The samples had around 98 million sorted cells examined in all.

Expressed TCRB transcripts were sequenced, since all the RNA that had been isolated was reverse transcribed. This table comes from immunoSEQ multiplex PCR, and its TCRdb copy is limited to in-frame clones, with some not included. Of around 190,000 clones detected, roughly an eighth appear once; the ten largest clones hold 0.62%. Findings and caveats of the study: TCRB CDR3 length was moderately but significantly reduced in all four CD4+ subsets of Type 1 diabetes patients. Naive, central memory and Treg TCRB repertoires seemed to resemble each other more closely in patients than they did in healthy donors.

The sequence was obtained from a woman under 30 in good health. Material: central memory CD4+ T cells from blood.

The CDR3 spells CASSREYTGTGSNYGYTF. DNA of the CDR3: TGTGCCAGCTCACGAGAATATACCGGGACAGGGTCTAACTATGGCTACACCTTC. The V call is TRBV18, the J call TRBJ1-2; the match to TRBD1 covers 9 bases. Germline V gene data show CDR1 as KGHSH and CDR2 as LQKENI. CDR3 length equals 18 residues. The V gene end was trimmed by 4 bases and the J gene end by 0 bases; junction bases not matched to a gene: 12.